This T cell receptor (beta chain) is drawn from a study of blood T cell repertoires in COVID-19. This CDR3 spans 12 amino acids. Trimming stripped 2 bases from V and 3 bases from J, with 5 bases between. The germline CDR1 and CDR2 sequences are MNHEY and SVGEGT. Per the authors' pipeline: For nucleated cells, counts were estimated from reference gene primer amplification. The protocol was immunoSEQ multiplex PCR, while the TCRdb copy is restricted to in-frame clones and leaves out a portion. The V and J calls and clone size were taken over from that table, and D and trimming were inferred from the DNA. Of about 290,000 clones in the sample, over 80% were seen once.

The sequence derives from a woman between 45 and 65 years old with active or convalescent COVID-19. Sequenced material: peripheral blood. The chain has TRBV6-2 or TRBV6-3 and TRBJ2-7; D is uncertain. The CDR3 nucleotides are TGTGCCAGCAGTTACAGAGGCTACGAGCAGTACTTC. Its protein is CASSYRGYEQYF.